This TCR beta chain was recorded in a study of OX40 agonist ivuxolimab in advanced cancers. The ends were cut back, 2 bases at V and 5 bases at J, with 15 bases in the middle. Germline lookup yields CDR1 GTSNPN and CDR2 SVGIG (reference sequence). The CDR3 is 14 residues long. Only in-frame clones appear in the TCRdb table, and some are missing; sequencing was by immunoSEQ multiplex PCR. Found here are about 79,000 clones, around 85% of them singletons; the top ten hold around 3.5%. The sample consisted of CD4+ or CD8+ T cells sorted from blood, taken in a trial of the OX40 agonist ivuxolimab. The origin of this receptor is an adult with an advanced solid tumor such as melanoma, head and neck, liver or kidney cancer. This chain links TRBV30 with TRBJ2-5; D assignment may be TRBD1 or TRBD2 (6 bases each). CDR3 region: CAWSRGQGMETQYF. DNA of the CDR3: TGTGCCTGGAGTCGGGGGCAGGGAATGGAGACCCAGTACTTC.